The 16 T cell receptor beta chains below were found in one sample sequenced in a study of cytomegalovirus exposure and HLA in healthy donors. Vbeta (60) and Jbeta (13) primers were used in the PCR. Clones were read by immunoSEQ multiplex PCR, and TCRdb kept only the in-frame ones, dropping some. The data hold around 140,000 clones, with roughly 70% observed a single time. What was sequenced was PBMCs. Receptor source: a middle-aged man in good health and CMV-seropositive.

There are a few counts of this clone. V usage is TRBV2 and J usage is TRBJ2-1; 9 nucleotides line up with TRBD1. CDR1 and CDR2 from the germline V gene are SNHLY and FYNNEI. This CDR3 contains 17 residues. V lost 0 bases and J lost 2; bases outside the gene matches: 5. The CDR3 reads CASSEAGTGRAYNEQFF. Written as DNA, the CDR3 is TGTGCCAGCAGTGAAGCTGGGACAGGGAGGGCCTACAATGAGCAGTTCTTC.

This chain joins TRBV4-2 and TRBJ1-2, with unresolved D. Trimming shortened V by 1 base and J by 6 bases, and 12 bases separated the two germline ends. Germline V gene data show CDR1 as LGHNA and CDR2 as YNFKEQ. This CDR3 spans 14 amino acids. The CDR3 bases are TGTGCCAGCAGCCAAGGTGAGGGTATGGATGGCTACACCTTC. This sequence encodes CASSQGEGMDGYTF.

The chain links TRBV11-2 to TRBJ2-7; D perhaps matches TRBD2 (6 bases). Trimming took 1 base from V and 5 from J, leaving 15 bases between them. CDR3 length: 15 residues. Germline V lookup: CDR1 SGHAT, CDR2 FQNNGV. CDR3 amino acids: CASSLGDSPDDEQYF. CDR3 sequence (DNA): TGTGCCAGCAGCTTAGGGGACTCCCCCGACGACGAGCAGTACTTC.

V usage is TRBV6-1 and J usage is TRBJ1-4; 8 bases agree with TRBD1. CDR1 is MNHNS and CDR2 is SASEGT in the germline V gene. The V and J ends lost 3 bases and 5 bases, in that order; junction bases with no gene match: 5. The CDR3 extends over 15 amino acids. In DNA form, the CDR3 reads TGTGCCAGCAGTGACGGACAGGGATGGAATGAAAAACTGTTTTTT. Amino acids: CASSDGQGWNEKLFF.

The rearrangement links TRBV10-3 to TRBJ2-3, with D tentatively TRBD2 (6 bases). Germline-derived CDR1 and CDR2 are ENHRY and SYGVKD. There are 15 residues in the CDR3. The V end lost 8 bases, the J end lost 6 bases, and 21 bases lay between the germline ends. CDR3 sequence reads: CAIGLSGGNGDTQYF. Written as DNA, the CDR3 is TGTGCCATCGGGTTGAGTGGGGGGAATGGGGATACGCAGTATTTT.

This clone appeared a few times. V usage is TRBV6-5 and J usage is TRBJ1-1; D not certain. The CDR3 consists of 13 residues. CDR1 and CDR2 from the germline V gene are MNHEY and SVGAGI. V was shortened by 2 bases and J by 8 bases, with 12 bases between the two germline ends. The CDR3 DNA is TGTGCCAGCAGTTACGAGTTAATGACAGAAGCTTTCTTT. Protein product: CASSYELMTEAFF.

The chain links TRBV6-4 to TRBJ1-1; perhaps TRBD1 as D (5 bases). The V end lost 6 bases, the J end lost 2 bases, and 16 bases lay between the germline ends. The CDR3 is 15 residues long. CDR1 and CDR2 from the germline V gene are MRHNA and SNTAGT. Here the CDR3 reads CASSLDTSYNTEAFF. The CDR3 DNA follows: TGTGCCAGCAGCCTGGACACGAGCTATAACACTGAAGCTTTCTTT.

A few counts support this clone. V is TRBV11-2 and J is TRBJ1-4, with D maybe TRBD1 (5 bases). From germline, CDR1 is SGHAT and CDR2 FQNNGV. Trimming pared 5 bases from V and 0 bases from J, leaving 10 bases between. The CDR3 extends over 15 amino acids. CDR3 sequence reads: CASSQTGSTNEKLFF. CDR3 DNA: TGTGCCAGCAGCCAAACAGGCTCAACTAATGAAAAACTGTTTTTT.

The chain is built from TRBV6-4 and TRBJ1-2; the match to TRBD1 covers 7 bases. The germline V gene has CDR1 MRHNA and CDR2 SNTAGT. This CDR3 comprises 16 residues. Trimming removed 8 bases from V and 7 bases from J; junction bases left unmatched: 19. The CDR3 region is CASFPGQSFTFFGYTF. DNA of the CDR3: TGTGCCAGCTTCCCGGGACAGTCCTTTACCTTCTTTGGCTACACCTTC.

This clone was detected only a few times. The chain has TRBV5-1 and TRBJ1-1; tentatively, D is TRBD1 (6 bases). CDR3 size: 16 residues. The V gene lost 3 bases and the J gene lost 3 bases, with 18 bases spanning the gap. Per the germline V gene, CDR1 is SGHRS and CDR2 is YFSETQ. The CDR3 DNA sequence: TGCGCCAGCAGCTGGAACGAGAAACAGGGTCACACTGAAGCTTTCTTT. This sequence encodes CASSWNEKQGHTEAFF. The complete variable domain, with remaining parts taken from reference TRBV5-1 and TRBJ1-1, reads KAGVTQTPRYLIKTRGQQVTLSCSPISGHRSVSWYQQTPGQGLQFLFEYFSETQRNKGNFPGRFSGRQFSNSRSEMNVSTLELGDSALYLCASSWNEKQGHTEAFFGQGTRLTVV.

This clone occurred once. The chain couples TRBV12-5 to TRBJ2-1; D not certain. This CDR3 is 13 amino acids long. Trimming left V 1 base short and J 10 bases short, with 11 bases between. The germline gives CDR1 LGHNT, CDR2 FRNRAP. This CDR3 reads CASGLGLETEQFF. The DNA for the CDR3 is TGTGCTAGTGGTTTGGGGCTCGAGACAGAGCAGTTCTTC.

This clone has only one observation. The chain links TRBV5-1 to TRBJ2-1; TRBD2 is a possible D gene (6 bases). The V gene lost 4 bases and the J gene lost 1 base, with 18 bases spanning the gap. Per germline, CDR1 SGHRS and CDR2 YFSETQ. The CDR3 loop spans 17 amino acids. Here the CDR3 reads CASSAKGLSGSYNEQFF. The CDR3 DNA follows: TGCGCCAGCAGCGCCAAGGGTCTTAGCGGTTCCTACAATGAGCAGTTCTTC.

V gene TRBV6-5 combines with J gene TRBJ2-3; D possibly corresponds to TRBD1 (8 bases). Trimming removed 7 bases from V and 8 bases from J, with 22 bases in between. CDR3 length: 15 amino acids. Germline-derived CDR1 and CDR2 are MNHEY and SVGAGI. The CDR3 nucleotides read TGTGCCAGCACCTCACCACAGGGGGGGCGCGGTACGCAGTATTTT. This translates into CASTSPQGGRGTQYF.

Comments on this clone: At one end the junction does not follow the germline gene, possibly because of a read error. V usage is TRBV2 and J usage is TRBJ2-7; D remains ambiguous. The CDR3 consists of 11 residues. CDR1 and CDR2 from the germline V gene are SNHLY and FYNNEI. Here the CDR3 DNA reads TGTGCCGGCAGCCCCGCCAGGGAGCAGTACTTC. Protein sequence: CAGSPAREQYF.

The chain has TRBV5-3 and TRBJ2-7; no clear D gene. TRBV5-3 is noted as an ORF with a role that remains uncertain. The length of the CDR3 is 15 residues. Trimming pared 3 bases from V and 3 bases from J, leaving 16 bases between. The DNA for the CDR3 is TGTGCCAGAAGCTCCTGCGAACGGTTTTGCTACGAGCAGTACTTC. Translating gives CARSSCERFCYEQYF.

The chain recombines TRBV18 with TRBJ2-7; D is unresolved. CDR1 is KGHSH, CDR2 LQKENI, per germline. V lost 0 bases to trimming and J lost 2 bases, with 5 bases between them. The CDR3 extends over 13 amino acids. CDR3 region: CASSPPGAYEQYF. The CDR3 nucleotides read TGTGCCAGCTCACCACCGGGCGCCTACGAGCAGTACTTC.